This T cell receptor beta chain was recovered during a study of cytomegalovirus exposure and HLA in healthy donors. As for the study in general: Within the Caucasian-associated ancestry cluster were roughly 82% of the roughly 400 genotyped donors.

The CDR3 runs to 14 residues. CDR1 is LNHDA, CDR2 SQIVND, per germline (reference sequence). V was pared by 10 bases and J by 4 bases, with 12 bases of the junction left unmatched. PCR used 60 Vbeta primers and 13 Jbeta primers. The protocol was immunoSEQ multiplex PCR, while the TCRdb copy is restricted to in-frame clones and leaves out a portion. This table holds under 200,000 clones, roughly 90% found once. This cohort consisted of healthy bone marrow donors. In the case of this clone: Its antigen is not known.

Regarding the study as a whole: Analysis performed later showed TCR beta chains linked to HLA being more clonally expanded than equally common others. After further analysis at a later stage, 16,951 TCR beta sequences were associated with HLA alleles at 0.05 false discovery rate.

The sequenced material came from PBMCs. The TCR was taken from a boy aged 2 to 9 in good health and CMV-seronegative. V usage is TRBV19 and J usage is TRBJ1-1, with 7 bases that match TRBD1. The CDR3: CATNRGRGTTEAFF. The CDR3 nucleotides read TGTGCCACCAACCGGGGCAGGGGGACCACTGAAGCTTTCTTT.